This T cell receptor (beta chain) was documented in a study of OX40 agonist ivuxolimab in advanced cancers. On the study more broadly: Ivuxolimab, an antibody acting as an agonist of OX40 (CD134), was used to treat patients. Among those enrolled, mean age was about 60 years (range roughly 20 to 85) and about 79% were male. Overall study results and limits: Averaging showed that CD8+ T cells had more expanded clones than CD4+ did.

V lost 10 bases and J 0 bases, leaving 15 bases between the germline ends. CDR3 size: 15 residues. Germline CDR1 reads SNHLY; CDR2 reads FYNNEI. Sequencing was performed with immunoSEQ multiplex PCR; in TCRdb, only in-frame clones are kept and a portion is missing. There are approximately 99,000 clones in the sample; less than 95% occur only once, and about 0.67% lies in the top ten. As to this clone: Its antigen is as yet unknown.

The clonotype comes from an adult with an advanced solid tumor such as melanoma, head and neck, liver or kidney cancer. The chain links TRBV2 to TRBJ2-2; D may match TRBD1 or TRBD2 (5 bases each). This material consisted of CD4+ or CD8+ T cells sorted from blood, taken in a trial of the OX40 agonist ivuxolimab. CDR3 sequence: CATGRDHANTGELFF. DNA of the CDR3: TGTGCCACGGGACGGGACCACGCGAACACCGGGGAGCTGTTTTTT.